The sequence of this TCR beta chain was determined in a study of control samples from healthy donors and cancer patients. TCRdb's table, derived via immunoSEQ multiplex PCR, lists solely in-frame clones and lacks some. The table has some 76,000 clones, nearly 90% seen once. The CDR3 runs to 16 residues. V was trimmed by 0 bases and J by 3 bases, leaving 14 bases between them. Germline V CDR1 and CDR2: MNHNS, SASEGT. The sequenced sample was PBMCs. This TCR derives from a man aged 55 to 70 with lung cancer. This chain joins TRBV6-1 and TRBJ1-2; D is undetermined. This CDR3 is CASSEAGGTAYYGYTF. The DNA for the CDR3 is TGTGCCAGCAGTGAAGCGGGTGGCACGGCGTACTATGGCTACACCTTC.